The entry below gives a single T cell receptor (beta chain) sequence along with its context. Its specificity is unknown. Assay used: immunoSEQ multiplex PCR; TCRdb lists only in-frame clones, some missing. The repertoire holds nearly 80,000 clones, with 80% to 90% as singletons. These data originate in a study of OX40 agonist ivuxolimab in advanced cancers. Study observations and caveats: CD4+ and CD8+ blood T cells expanded clonally by week 6 at 0.1 to 3.0 mg/kg. More expanded clones were found, on average, in CD8+ than in CD4+ T cells. Clonal expansion in partial responders at 0.1-3.0 mg/kg ranked among the lowest.

The CDR3 sequence is 12 residues long. Germline-derived CDR1 and CDR2 are SEHNR and FQNEAQ (reference sequence). Trimming stripped 5 bases from V and 9 bases from J, with 13 bases between. The sequenced sample was CD4+ or CD8+ T cells sorted from blood, obtained in a trial of the OX40 agonist ivuxolimab. The chain employs TRBV7-9 and TRBJ2-5; D is unclear. The origin of this receptor is an adult with an advanced solid tumor such as melanoma, head and neck, liver or kidney cancer. The CDR3 sequence: CASSPLMGSQYF. The CDR3 DNA reads TGTGCCAGCAGCCCCTTAATGGGTTCCCAGTACTTC.